This TCR beta chain was identified during a study of T cell clones after liver transplantation. Study-level background: HCV positivity affected three of eight recipients; the rest lacked autoimmune or viral indications. Study conclusions and caveats: The donor-reactive repertoire was only partly measurable in a couple of subjects, lacking donor cells.

Clones were sequenced by immunoSEQ multiplex PCR, and TCRdb holds only the in-frame ones, with some missing. The sample holds about 53,000 clones, 84% seen once. The CDR3 runs to 14 residues. V was trimmed by 2 bases and J by 0 bases, leaving 5 bases between them. CDR1 is LNHDA, CDR2 SQIVND, per germline (reference sequence). Regarding this clone: The antigen is undetermined.

The gene calls are TRBV19 and TRBJ2-1; D remains ambiguous. The input for sequencing was CD4+ T cells from blood, taken before liver transplant. The sequence was obtained from a human donor who received a liver transplant. The DNA of the CDR3 is TGTGCCAGTAGTATACAGAGCTCCTACAATGAGCAGTTCTTC. This codes for CASSIQSSYNEQFF.